Listed below are T cell receptor beta chains from one sample, sequenced in a study of PD-1 blockade in mismatch repair-deficient tumors. Some clones are missing from TCRdb's copy, which holds only in-frame ones; the method was immunoSEQ multiplex PCR. The sample has roughly 120,000 clones; roughly 86% are singletons. The specimen was peripheral blood, collected approximately 72 weeks after starting pembrolizumab. The source is an adult with mismatch repair-deficient cancer. CDR3s include the opening cysteine and the closing phenylalanine or tryptophan. Fields, in order: D gene, V gene, J gene, clone size, CDR3 protein, CDR3 DNA. A D gene is named only where the DNA matches it firmly. Not all rows give a size; the values are once, few, many and, for expanded clones, a class.

D: .
V: TRBV6-5
J: TRBJ2-1
size: .
CDR3: CASSYSKGYNEQFF
DNA: TGTGCCAGCAGTTACTCGAAGGGATACAATGAGCAGTTCTTC

D: TRBD1
V: TRBV2
J: TRBJ1-2
size: .
CDR3: CASSEEGTGGNYGYTF
DNA: TGTGCCAGCAGTGAAGAGGGGACAGGGGGAAACTATGGCTACACCTTC

D: .
V: TRBV4-1
J: TRBJ2-1
size: .
CDR3: CASSQVTSRSDEQFF
DNA: TGCGCCAGCAGCCAAGTTACTAGCCGCTCCGATGAGCAGTTCTTC

D: TRBD2
V: TRBV28
J: TRBJ2-7
size: .
CDR3: CASSTEREAYSYEQYF
DNA: TGTGCCAGCAGCACCGAGCGGGAGGCATACTCCTACGAGCAGTACTTC

D: .
V: TRBV9
J: TRBJ1-2
size: .
CDR3: CASSVEGWGSSQGYTF
DNA: TGTGCCAGCAGCGTAGAGGGCTGGGGTTCGTCGCAGGGCTACACCTTC

D: .
V: TRBV28
J: TRBJ1-5
size: .
CDR3: CASSLLGLNQPQHF
DNA: TGTGCCAGCAGTTTACTCGGCCTAAATCAGCCCCAGCATTTT

D: .
V: TRBV20-1
J: TRBJ1-2
size: .
CDR3: CSALGGYTF
DNA: TGCAGTGCCCTCGGGGGCTACACCTTC

D: .
V: TRBV7-6
J: TRBJ1-3
size: .
CDR3: CASSFPGNTIYF
DNA: TGTGCCAGCAGCTTCCCTGGAAACACCATATATTTT

D: .
V: TRBV9
J: TRBJ2-3
size: .
CDR3: CASSVATSSTDTQYF
DNA: TGTGCCAGCAGCGTAGCGACTTCTAGCACAGATACGCAGTATTTT

D: .
V: TRBV10-3
J: TRBJ2-7
size: .
CDR3: CAISEAVRGATYEQYF
DNA: TGTGCCATCAGTGAGGCGGTTAGGGGAGCGACCTACGAGCAGTACTTC

D: .
V: TRBV5-6
J: TRBJ2-7
size: once
CDR3: CASSFGRPTYEQYF
DNA: TGTGCCAGCAGCTTCGGTCGGCCTACCTACGAGCAGTACTTC

D: TRBD2
V: TRBV6-4
J: TRBJ2-2
size: .
CDR3: CASSETSGSTGELFF
DNA: TGTGCCAGCAGTGAGACTAGCGGGAGCACCGGGGAGCTGTTTTTT

D: TRBD2
V: TRBV30
J: TRBJ2-7
size: .
CDR3: CAWSVTSGSNEQYF
DNA: TGTGCCTGGAGTGTTACTAGCGGGAGCAACGAGCAGTACTTC

D: .
V: TRBV25-1
J: TRBJ2-6
size: .
CDR3: CASSGAHGSPGANVLTF
DNA: TGTGCCAGCAGTGGAGCCCATGGGTCACCCGGGGCCAACGTCCTGACTTTC

D: .
V: TRBV4-3
J: TRBJ2-3
size: .
CDR3: CASSQGPSGSASTDTQYF
DNA: TGCGCCAGCAGCCAAGGTCCCTCTGGTAGCGCTAGCACAGATACGCAGTATTTT

D: .
V: TRBV29-1
J: TRBJ1-3
size: .
CDR3: CSVEDGEVVSGNTIYF
DNA: TGCAGCGTTGAAGATGGGGAGGTGGTCTCTGGAAACACCATATATTTT

D: .
V: TRBV6-5
J: TRBJ2-1
size: .
CDR3: CASSSPRDKTYNEQFF
DNA: TGTGCCAGCAGTTCCCCCCGGGACAAAACCTACAATGAGCAGTTCTTC

D: .
V: TRBV10-3
J: TRBJ2-7
size: .
CDR3: CAISSGGQYYEQYF
DNA: TGTGCCATCAGTTCGGGGGGACAGTACTACGAGCAGTACTTC

D: .
V: TRBV7-9
J: TRBJ1-2
size: .
CDR3: CASSQGRSGERRGYTF
DNA: TGTGCCAGCAGCCAGGGTCGGTCAGGGGAACGGCGTGGCTACACCTTC

D: .
V: TRBV29-1
J: TRBJ2-7
size: .
CDR3: CSVEVGRQNLYEQYF
DNA: TGCAGCGTTGAAGTAGGGAGACAGAATCTCTACGAGCAGTACTTC

D: TRBD2
V: TRBV11-2
J: TRBJ2-7
size: .
CDR3: CASSRSGLSLGEQYF
DNA: TGTGCCAGCAGCCGTTCGGGACTATCTTTGGGGGAGCAGTACTTC

D: .
V: TRBV27
J: TRBJ1-5
size: .
CDR3: CASSRLASNQPQHF
DNA: TGTGCCAGCAGTCGTTTGGCGAGCAATCAGCCCCAGCATTTT

D: .
V: TRBV7-3
J: TRBJ2-1
size: .
CDR3: CASSSPTGHNEQFF
DNA: TGTGCCAGCAGCTCACCGACAGGCCACAATGAGCAGTTCTTC

D: .
V: TRBV6-1
J: TRBJ2-7
size: once
CDR3: CASSEWQGFTYEQYF
DNA: TGTGCCAGCAGTGAATGGCAGGGATTCACCTACGAGCAGTACTTC

D: .
V: TRBV5-1
J: TRBJ1-2
size: .
CDR3: CASSLESNYGYTF
DNA: TGCGCCAGCAGCTTGGAGTCTAACTATGGCTACACCTTC

D: .
V: TRBV10-3
J: TRBJ2-5
size: once
CDR3: CAISRGKETQYF
DNA: TGTGCCATCAGTAGGGGGAAAGAGACCCAGTACTTC

D: .
V: TRBV19
J: TRBJ2-7
size: .
CDR3: CASSLNSYEQYF
DNA: TGTGCCAGTAGTCTCAACTCCTACGAGCAGTACTTC

D: .
V: TRBV7-7
J: TRBJ2-2
size: .
CDR3: CASSNTPGELFF
DNA: TGTGCTAGCAGCAACACCCCCGGGGAGCTGTTTTTT

D: .
V: TRBV5-1
J: TRBJ2-5
size: .
CDR3: CASSPFPQGRETQYF
DNA: TGCGCCAGCAGCCCGTTCCCACAGGGTAGGGAGACCCAGTACTTC

D: TRBD1
V: TRBV10-2
J: TRBJ2-7
size: .
CDR3: CASSAPRGQISSYEQYF
DNA: TGCGCCAGCAGTGCACCACGGGGACAGATCTCCTCCTACGAGCAGTACTTC

D: .
V: TRBV21-1
J: TRBJ2-7
size: .
CDR3: CASSKGPITYEQYF
DNA: TGTGCCAGCAGCAAAGGTCCGATCACCTACGAGCAGTACTTC

D: .
V: TRBV6-6
J: TRBJ2-2
size: few
CDR3: CASRRSGKSGELFF
DNA: TGTGCCAGCAGGAGGTCAGGGAAGTCCGGGGAGCTGTTTTTT

D: .
V: TRBV4-3
J: TRBJ2-2
size: .
CDR3: CASSRGHWDTGELFF
DNA: TGCGCCAGCAGCCGCGGACATTGGGACACCGGGGAGCTGTTTTTT

D: .
V: TRBV28
J: TRBJ2-5
size: .
CDR3: CASSDSKETQYF
DNA: TGTGCCAGCTCTGACTCTAAAGAGACCCAGTACTTC

D: .
V: TRBV19
J: TRBJ2-5
size: .
CDR3: CASTNTGDQETQYF
DNA: TGTGCCAGTACCAACACGGGAGACCAAGAGACCCAGTACTTC

D: TRBD1
V: TRBV9
J: TRBJ2-7
size: once
CDR3: CASSAGTGVSEQYF
DNA: TGTGCCAGCAGCGCCGGGACAGGGGTCTCCGAGCAGTACTTC

D: TRBD2
V: TRBV7-9
J: TRBJ2-1
size: .
CDR3: CASSRASGRNEQFF
DNA: TGTGCCAGCAGCAGGGCTAGCGGGAGGAATGAGCAGTTCTTC

D: .
V: TRBV10-2
J: TRBJ2-7
size: .
CDR3: CASSDRGVSSYEQYF
DNA: TGCGCCAGCAGTGACCGCGGGGTCAGCTCCTACGAGCAGTACTTC

D: TRBD1
V: TRBV6-5
J: TRBJ2-5
size: .
CDR3: CASSPSTTGETQYF
DNA: TGTGCCAGCAGCCCATCTACGACAGGGGAGACCCAGTACTTC

D: .
V: TRBV28
J: TRBJ2-5
size: .
CDR3: CASSSVQGQETQYF
DNA: TGTGCCAGCAGTTCCGTACAGGGTCAAGAGACCCAGTACTTC

D: .
V: TRBV4-1
J: TRBJ2-3
size: .
CDR3: CASSQDRANRGTDTQYF
DNA: TGCGCCAGCAGCCAAGATAGGGCGAACAGGGGCACAGATACGCAGTATTTT

D: .
V: TRBV14
J: TRBJ2-7
size: .
CDR3: CASSQDRAGYEQYF
DNA: TGTGCCAGCAGCCAAGATCGGGCGGGATACGAGCAGTACTTC

D: .
V: TRBV7-9
J: TRBJ2-3
size: .
CDR3: CASSLRAGRTDTQYF
DNA: TGTGCCAGCAGCTTACGGGCGGGTCGCACAGATACGCAGTATTTT

D: TRBD2
V: TRBV4-3
J: TRBJ2-7
size: .
CDR3: CASSPGLAGAGNYEQYF
DNA: TGCGCCAGCAGCCCCGGACTAGCGGGAGCGGGGAACTACGAGCAGTACTTC

D: TRBD2
V: TRBV14
J: TRBJ2-3
size: .
CDR3: CASSQDQLAGGPTDTQYF
DNA: TGTGCCAGCAGCCAAGACCAGCTAGCGGGAGGGCCCACAGATACGCAGTATTTT

D: .
V: TRBV7-9
J: TRBJ1-1
size: once
CDR3: CASSLRGEVEAFF
DNA: TGTGCCAGCAGCTTGAGGGGGGAGGTGGAAGCTTTCTTT

D: .
V: TRBV5-1
J: TRBJ1-1
size: .
CDR3: CASSLTTVMNTEAFF
DNA: TGCGCCAGCAGCCTCACGACAGTGATGAACACTGAAGCTTTCTTT

D: .
V: TRBV4-1
J: TRBJ2-3
size: .
CDR3: CASSHMDGGSSTDTQYF
DNA: TGCGCCAGCAGCCATATGGATGGGGGCTCTAGCACAGATACGCAGTATTTT

D: TRBD2
V: TRBV5-6
J: TRBJ2-7
size: .
CDR3: CASSLVGRESYEQYF
DNA: TGTGCCAGCAGCTTGGTTGGGCGGGAGTCGTACGAGCAGTACTTC

D: TRBD1
V: TRBV6-4
J: TRBJ1-2
size: .
CDR3: CASSDSGQAYGYTF
DNA: TGTGCCAGCAGTGACTCTGGACAGGCTTATGGCTACACCTTC

D: TRBD2
V: TRBV10-3
J: TRBJ2-3
size: .
CDR3: CAISPGVLAGSTDTQYF
DNA: TGTGCCATCAGCCCAGGGGTACTAGCGGGAAGCACAGATACGCAGTATTTT

D: .
V: TRBV5-1
J: TRBJ2-1
size: .
CDR3: CASSLGSWAVYNEQFF
DNA: TGCGCCAGCAGCTTGGGAAGTTGGGCAGTCTACAATGAGCAGTTCTTC

D: .
V: TRBV28
J: TRBJ2-7
size: .
CDR3: CASSLTASYEQYF
DNA: TGTGCCAGCAGTTTGACAGCCTCCTACGAGCAGTACTTC

D: TRBD1
V: TRBV30
J: TRBJ2-7
size: .
CDR3: CAWSLDRGPHEQYF
DNA: TGTGCCTGGAGTCTGGACAGGGGTCCCCACGAGCAGTACTTC

D: .
V: TRBV7-8
J: TRBJ1-2
size: few
CDR3: CASSLYPDGRPYYGYTF
DNA: TGTGCCAGCAGCTTATACCCTGATGGCAGACCTTACTATGGCTACACCTTC